The 20 T cell receptor beta chains in this list originate from one sample, sequenced in a study of tumor-infiltrating lymphocytes in primary liver carcinoma. The input was 400 to 500 ng total RNA; TCR beta cDNA was made from it with a constant-region primer. Sequencing libraries for TCR beta derived from three nested multiplex PCR rounds that used slightly modified ARM-PCR. The first two PCR rounds, around 10 cycles each, used TRBV1-TRBV30 forward primers and a C-beta reverse primer. TCRdb fed the multiplex PCR reads into MiXCR, producing one record per CDR3 protein. Of 100,000 to 150,000 distinct CDR3 sequences in the sample, 64% are singletons; the top ten hold around 8.2%. Co-extracted RNA and DNA came from roughly 20-30 mg of unsorted bulk tissue. What was sequenced was liver tumor tissue from sampling region 3. Indicated subset: tumor region T3, left-lateral pole. These receptors were taken from a woman aged 55 to 70 with primary liver carcinoma and hepatitis B virus infection.

This clonotype came up a few times. A much larger clone is a single base away; this may be a read error. Here the CDR3 omits its conserved ending phenylalanine or tryptophan, so a read error is the likely source. The chain uses TRBV6-6 and TRBJ2-1, with a tentative D call TRBD2 (5 bases). Germline V lookup: CDR1 MNHNY, CDR2 SVGAGI (reference sequence). V lost 5 bases to trimming and J lost 8 bases, with 16 bases between them. The CDR3 length is 14 residues. The CDR3 reads CASSPGSIIDEQFL. The CDR3 bases are TGTGCCAGCAGTCCGGGATCAATTATCGATGAGCAGTTCTTG.

A remark on this clonotype: The junction and the germline gene differ at one end; a read error may be behind it. The chain employs TRBV6-2 or TRBV6-3 and TRBJ2-2; weak D call: TRBD2 (5 bases). CDR1 and CDR2 (germline): MNHEY, SVGEGT. The CDR3 runs to 14 residues. Here the CDR3 reads CASLPRWQVGELFF. The CDR3 DNA sequence: TGTGCCAGCCTACCCAGGTGGCAGGTCGGGGAGCTATTTTTT.

With regard to this clonotype: The germline gene is not matched at one end of the junction; a read error may be the cause. The chain employs TRBV6-1 and TRBJ2-3, with D perhaps assigned TRBD1 or TRBD2 (6 bases each). In germline, CDR1 is MNHNS, CDR2 SASEGT. The CDR3 covers 14 residues. The CDR3 region is CVSSVSGDGRTQYF. The CDR3 region has the DNA TGTGTCAGCAGTGTTTCAGGGGATGGGAGGACGCAGTATTTT.

The chain has TRBV13 and TRBJ2-7, with TRBD2 as a possible D gene (6 bases). The CDR3 runs to 19 residues. With 1 base removed from V and 5 bases from J, the gap between germline ends came to 27 bases. Germline V gene data show CDR1 as PRHDT and CDR2 as FYEKMQ (reference sequence). The CDR3 region is CASSLASRVSGRYWDEQYF. CDR3 DNA: TGTGCCAGCAGCTTAGCTTCAAGGGTTAGTGGGAGGTACTGGGACGAGCAGTACTTC.

The genes are TRBV29-1 and TRBJ1-2, with D unclear. CDR3 length: 12 amino acids. V was pared by 4 bases and J by 8 bases, with 14 bases between. The V gene's germline CDR1 is SQVTM and CDR2 ANQGSEA. The CDR3 DNA reads TGCAGCGTTGGCACTGGGGTTGGCGGCTACACCTTC. It is translated as CSVGTGVGGYTF.

The V and J genes are TRBV28 and TRBJ2-5; 8 bases agree with TRBD2. Germline CDR1 and CDR2: MDHEN and SYDVKM. The CDR3 has 15 residues. V lost 7 bases, J lost 7 bases, and 14 bases stayed unmatched. CDR3 in DNA: TGTGCCAGCACCTCTAATGCGGGAGGCCGGGGGACCCAGTACTTC. Its translation is CASTSNAGGRGTQYF.

On this clonotype: This may be a read error, as it is one base from a much larger clone. DNA of the CDR3: TGTGCCAGCAGTGAACCCAGCAGCGGGACAGGGGATGAAAAACTGTTTTTT. Translated, it gives CASSEPSSGTGDEKLFF. The rearrangement links TRBV6-1 to TRBJ1-4, with 10 bases fitting TRBD1. This CDR3 region has 17 residues. The germline V gene has CDR1 MNHNS and CDR2 SASEGT. J gave up 6 bases and V 2 bases, and 9 bases lay outside the gene matches.

This clonotype was recorded many times. The rearrangement joins TRBV6-6 to TRBJ2-1, with 16 nucleotides matching TRBD2. The germline V gene has CDR1 MNHNY and CDR2 SVGAGI (reference sequence). After removal of 6 bases from V and 9 bases from J, the junction contained 5 bases not matched to a gene. The CDR3 is 15 amino acids. The CDR3 sequence: CASRAGTSGRGEQFF. In DNA, the CDR3 is TGTGCCAGCAGAGCCGGGACTAGCGGGAGGGGTGAGCAGTTCTTC.

This clonotype was recorded many times. V and J are TRBV6-1 and TRBJ2-2; 7 nucleotides agree with TRBD2. CDR1 is MNHNS and CDR2 is SASEGT in the germline V gene. Unmatched junction bases numbered 7, after V lost 3 bases and J lost 6 bases. The CDR3 consists of 15 residues. Here the CDR3 reads CASSDTSALSGELFF. The CDR3 DNA sequence: TGTGCCAGCAGTGACACTAGCGCCCTGTCCGGGGAGCTGTTTTTT.

Remarks on this clonotype: A much larger clonotype is one base distant, so this may be a read error. The V call is TRBV6-5, the J call TRBJ1-3, with 10 bases lining up with TRBD1. This CDR3 is 15 amino acids long. Germline V gene sequence: CDR1 MNHEY, CDR2 SVGAGI. CDR3 in amino acids: CVSSYRATGGHTIYF. The CDR3 bases are TGTGTCAGCAGTTACCGGGCGACAGGGGGCCACACCATATATTTT.

Regarding this clonotype: An end of the junction differs from the germline gene, which may be a read error. The chain combines TRBV11-2 with TRBJ2-7, with D perhaps TRBD1 or TRBD2 (5 bases each). The germline V gene has CDR1 SGHAT and CDR2 FQNNGV. The CDR3 has 14 residues. Here the CDR3 DNA reads TGTGCCAGCAGTCCTACAGTTGGGACCTACGAGCAATACTTC. Residues: CASSPTVGTYEQYF.

Regarding this clonotype: The junction differs from germline at one of its ends, possibly a read error. The chain combines TRBV6-9 with TRBJ2-3; 9 bases map to TRBD2. The CDR3 spans 16 residues. CDR1 is MNHGY, CDR2 SVAAGI, per germline. The CDR3: CASSGAGLASTDTQYF. CDR3 DNA sequence: TGTGCCAGCAGCGGGGCCGGACTAGCGAGCACAGATACGCAATATTTT.

Worth noting for this clonotype: A much bigger clone sits one base away, suggesting this may be a read error. The V and J genes are TRBV28 and TRBJ2-5; 7 bases fit TRBD2. The V gene's germline CDR1 is MDHEN and CDR2 SYDVKM. This CDR3 has 15 amino acids. V shed 2 bases, J shed 5 bases, and the junction held 8 bases outside the gene matches. CDR3 DNA sequence: TGTGCCAGCAGTTTACCCGGACTAGGGCGGGAGACCCAGTACTTC. Translating it yields CASSLPGLGRETQYF.

Of note for this clonotype: A much more abundant neighbour one base away suggests this may be a read error. This chain uses TRBV6-1 with TRBJ1-5; 7 bases are a match to TRBD1. This CDR3 has 14 residues. The V gene's germline CDR1 is MNHNS and CDR2 SASEGT. CDR3 sequence: CASFEGAGNQPQRF. The CDR3 DNA is TGTGCCAGCTTCGAGGGGGCTGGCAATCAGCCCCAGCGTTTT.

This clonotype was found many times. The chain joins TRBV29-1 to TRBJ2-2; D could derive from TRBD1 or TRBD2 (6 bases each). From germline, CDR1 is SQVTM and CDR2 ANQGSEA. The V gene lost 6 bases and the J gene lost 8 bases, with 16 bases spanning the gap. This CDR3 comprises 13 residues. The CDR3 region has the DNA TGCAGCGTCGAGGTCGGGGGCGGGGGGGAGCTGTTTTTT. It is translated as CSVEVGGGGELFF.

In this sample, this clonotype turned up many times. The rearrangement links TRBV6-1 to TRBJ2-1; D is ambiguous. V was shortened by 8 bases and J by 0 bases, with 5 bases between the two germline ends. The CDR3 totals 12 residues. In germline, CDR1 is MNHNS, CDR2 SASEGT. The CDR3 nucleotides are TGTGCCAGCGGCCGCTCCTACAATGAGCAGTTCTTC. It yields the protein CASGRSYNEQFF.

This clonotype was observed many times. The rearrangement joins TRBV10-2 to TRBJ2-5; possible D gene TRBD2, 6 bases. V was pared by 4 bases and J by 2 bases, with 14 bases between. From germline, CDR1 is WSHSY and CDR2 SAAADI. This CDR3 spans 15 amino acids. Here the CDR3 reads CASSGRENLQETQYF. The CDR3 coding sequence is TGCGCCAGCAGTGGGAGGGAGAACCTACAAGAGACCCAGTACTTC.

The V and J genes are TRBV29-1 and TRBJ2-3; the D gene is possibly TRBD2 (6 bases). Trimming shortened V by 6 bases and J by 12 bases, and 22 bases separated the two germline ends. Germline V gene data show CDR1 as SQVTM and CDR2 as ANQGSEA. This CDR3 is 13 amino acids long. CDR3 loop: CSVGTAMGGTQYF. The CDR3 coding sequence is TGCAGCGTCGGGACCGCAATGGGGGGTACACAGTATTTT.

This clonotype has a handful of counts. Germline and junction disagree at one end, which may indicate a read error. The gene calls are TRBV11-2 and TRBJ2-1; 12 bases agree with TRBD2. CDR3 size: 17 residues. The germline V gene has CDR1 SGHAT and CDR2 FQNNGV. CDR3 sequence (DNA): TGTGCCAGCAGCTTAGTTCAGAGACTAGCGGGGGACAATGAGCAGCTCTTC. Translation: CASSLVQRLAGDNEQLF.

CDR3 protein: CVTQRPRFGANVLTF. The CDR3 region has the DNA TGTGTCACCCAGCGGCCGCGCTTTGGAGCCAACGTCCTGACTTTC. The chain is built from TRBV11-2 and TRBJ2-6; D is perhaps TRBD2 (5 bases). The CDR3 consists of 15 residues. CDR1 and CDR2 from the germline V gene are SGHAT and FQNNGV. Together with reference TRBV11-2 and TRBJ2-6, the CDR3 gives the full variable domain: EAGVAQSPRYKIIEKRQSVAFWCNPISGHATLYWYQQILGQGPKLLIQFQNNGVVDDSQLPKDRFSAERLKGVDSTLKIQPAKLEDSAVYLCVTQRPRFGANVLTFGAGSRLTVL.